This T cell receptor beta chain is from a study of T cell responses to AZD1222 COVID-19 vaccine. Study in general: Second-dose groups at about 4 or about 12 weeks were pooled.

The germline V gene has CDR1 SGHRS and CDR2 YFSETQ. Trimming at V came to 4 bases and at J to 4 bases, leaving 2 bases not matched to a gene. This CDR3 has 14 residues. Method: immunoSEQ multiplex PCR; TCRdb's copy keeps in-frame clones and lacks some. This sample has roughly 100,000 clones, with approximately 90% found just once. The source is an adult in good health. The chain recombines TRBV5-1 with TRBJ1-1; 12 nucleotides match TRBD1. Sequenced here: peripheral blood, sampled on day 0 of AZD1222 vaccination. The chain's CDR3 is CASSEGQGATEAFF. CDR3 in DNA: TGCGCCAGCAGCGAGGGACAGGGGGCCACTGAAGCTTTCTTT.